This record looks at one T cell receptor (beta chain) sequence and its context. Its antigen is unknown. No base qualities exist here, and no much larger clone lies one base off it. The intended sense of this specimen's time point label: about 28 days (+/-7) after the second vaccine dose. AZD1222 recipients given second doses at about 4 weeks or at about 12 weeks were pooled, since spike-specific TCR depth and breadth were not found to differ between the two schedules. Vaccinee samples came from UK trials COV001 and COV002, including a single-blind randomized controlled phase 2/3 trial of AZD1222 (ChAdOx1 nCoV-19) in healthy adults. For TCRbeta chain sequencing, PBMC samples were collected from trial participants at day 0 and at day 28 after the second dose. This specimen belongs to a study of T cell responses to AZD1222 COVID-19 vaccine (dated by TCRdb to about 2021). Study-level background: A total of 240 or so trial participants underwent TCR sequencing, of whom nearly 210 had received two doses of AZD1222 and some 26 had received two doses of the MenACWY control vaccine. Trial participants were enrolled by age into 18-55, 56-69 and 70-plus year subgroups, with roughly 160, 29 and 62 TCR-sequenced participants respectively. The study at large found these results: CD4 TCRs associated with the vaccine covered the entire spike protein, and the dominant responses were in regions 160-218 and 743-854. Only a handful of AZD1222 recipients were SARS-CoV-2 seropositive at baseline, limiting conclusions about previously exposed vaccinees. Nearly half of unique spike-specific TCRs reportedly recognized epitopes outside regions mutated in the B.1.351 and B.1.1.7 variants. After two AZD1222 doses, both the breadth and the depth of spike-specific TCRs were significantly higher than at day 0 and than in MenACWY recipients. Most participants were white British and females outnumbered males, and the authors suggested that clonal diversity may have been underestimated. Because no day 14 peak-response samples were available, repertoires were characterized only after the peak T cell response. In the small 56-69-year group, the increase in depth fell short of significance, most likely because of low power.

According to the germline V gene, CDR1 reads SNHLY and CDR2 reads FYNNEI. Trimming takes 6 bases from V and 6 bases from J, and the germline ends sit 10 bases apart. The CDR3 contains 12 residues, cysteine and phenylalanine counted. The entry retains the CDR3 DNA only, 36 bases that are in frame from base 1. The CDR3 regions of human TCRbeta chains were subjected to immunosequencing. The original pipeline was this. TCRs in the repertoires were compared against a reference library of SARS-CoV-2-specific TCRs that had been generated with the MIRA antigen-specificity platform. Breadth meant the fraction of unique TCRs that were SARS-CoV-2-associated, whereas depth meant the fraction of total T cells that were SARS-CoV-2-associated. Using the MIRA data, each spike-specific TCR was mapped to the spike region that the TCR reacts to and placed in a CD4 or CD8 class. Log10-transformed breadth and depth values were compared by one-way ANOVA with Sidak's multiple comparisons tests. Sourced from immuneACCESS, this table was stored by TCRdb with only in-frame sequences that have V and J called. A share of the clones is absent; for the studies checked, an unresolved V gene accounts for under half, and the remainder has no known explanation. V, J and clone size are those of that table, while D and trimming were read from the DNA. The sample table holds about 73,000 clones, of which 60% to 85% were seen once. The ten biggest clones cover less than 50% of the sample.

This specimen consisted of peripheral blood, obtained 28 days after the second AZD1222 dose. The TCR originated in an adult who received the AZD1222 COVID-19 vaccine. The sequence links TRBV2 to TRBJ2-3, with no confident D gene call. The CDR3 region reads CASSPEEDTQYF. The DNA sequence is given as TGTGCCAGCAGCCCGGAAGAGGATACGCAGTATTTT.